Listed below are T cell receptor beta chains from one sample, sequenced in a study of OX40 agonist ivuxolimab in advanced cancers. Profiled with immunoSEQ multiplex PCR; TCRdb holds only in-frame clones, not every one. Of roughly 76,000 clones detected, 84% appear once; the ten largest clones hold about 25%. The input for sequencing was CD4+ or CD8+ T cells sorted from blood, taken in a trial of the OX40 agonist ivuxolimab. The receptors here all came from an adult with an advanced solid tumor such as melanoma, head and neck, liver or kidney cancer. The CDR3 runs from the conserved cysteine through the conserved F or W. Each record gives: clone size, D gene, V gene, J gene, CDR3 DNA, CDR3 protein. The D gene is left open where the match is weak. Size is stated for part of the rows, as once, few or many counts, or as a class when the clone is expanded.

NA,NA,TRBV19,TRBJ1-4,TGTGCCAGTAGTATCATAATAAGGTGGAATGAAAAACTGTTTTTT,CASSIIIRWNEKLFF
NA,TRBD1,TRBV4-2,TRBJ1-1,TGTGCCAGCAGCTCCCAGGACAGGGGGCCTGAAGCTTTCTTT,CASSSQDRGPEAFF
NA,NA,TRBV2,TRBJ1-1,TGTGCCAGCAGTATACAGGGTACTGAAGCTTTCTTT,CASSIQGTEAFF
NA,NA,TRBV5-1,TRBJ2-7,TGCGCCAGCAGCTTACAGGGCTCCTACGAGCAGTACTTC,CASSLQGSYEQYF
NA,TRBD2,TRBV7-2,TRBJ2-1,TGTGCCAGCAGCTCGAGGGGACTAGCGGGACCGTATGAGCAGTTCTTC,CASSSRGLAGPYEQFF
NA,NA,TRBV5-1,TRBJ1-1,TGCGCCAGCAGCTTGGGGCAGCCTGCCCCCACTGAAGCTTTCTTT,CASSLGQPAPTEAFF
NA,NA,TRBV5-4,TRBJ1-4,TGTGCCAGCAGCTGGGGGGCCCAGGGTGAAAAACTGTTTTTT,CASSWGAQGEKLFF
NA,NA,TRBV5-1,TRBJ1-1,TGCGCCAGCAGGATGGACAGCAACACTGAAGCTTTCTTT,CASRMDSNTEAFF
NA,TRBD2,TRBV7-6,TRBJ2-3,TGTGCCAGCAGCTTCCCCAATCTCGGGAGGGGGACAGATACGCAGTATTTT,CASSFPNLGRGTDTQYF
once,NA,TRBV9,TRBJ1-2,TGTGCCAGCGGCCTAACTGGGGGGGCTCGCGGCTACACCTTC,CASGLTGGARGYTF
NA,TRBD1,TRBV25-1,TRBJ1-1,TGTGCCAGCAGTTCCGGGACAGGGCGAGCTTTCTTT,CASSSGTGRAFF
NA,NA,TRBV5-1,TRBJ2-3,TGCGCCAGCAGCTTTGCCCGTGAGCAGTATTTT,CASSFAREQYF
once,NA,TRBV5-6,TRBJ2-1,TGTGCCAGCAGCTCGCTGACTGGGAGCTCCTACAATGAGCAGTTCTTC,CASSSLTGSSYNEQFF
NA,NA,TRBV5-1,TRBJ1-4,TGCGCCAGCAGTCCGGGAGACTTTAACGAAAAACTGTTTTTT,CASSPGDFNEKLFF
NA,NA,TRBV29-1,TRBJ2-3,TGCAGCGTTGAAGATAGTACAGGTATAGATACGCAGTATTTT,CSVEDSTGIDTQYF
NA,NA,TRBV30,TRBJ1-2,TGTGCCTGGAGTGTACGGGCTGGCTACACCTTC,CAWSVRAGYTF
NA,NA,TRBV19,TRBJ2-2,TGTGCCAGTAGTACCGGGACGGCATTAGGAGGCGGGGAGCTGTTTTTT,CASSTGTALGGGELFF
NA,TRBD1,TRBV5-1,TRBJ2-1,TGCGCCAGCAGCTTGGGTGCGGGACAGGGAGGGTACAATGAGCAGTTCTTC,CASSLGAGQGGYNEQFF
NA,TRBD2,TRBV25-1,TRBJ2-2,TGTGCCAGCAGTGAAACCCTAGCGGGAGTCAGCGGGGAGCTGTTTTTT,CASSETLAGVSGELFF
NA,TRBD1,TRBV5-5,TRBJ2-7,TGTGCCAGCAGCCCCACAGGGACAGGGGGCTGGTACGAGCAGTACTTC,CASSPTGTGGWYEQYF
NA,TRBD2,TRBV5-1,TRBJ2-1,TGCGCCAGCAGCTTGCAACTAGCGGGAGATAATGAGCAGTTCTTC,CASSLQLAGDNEQFF
NA,TRBD2,TRBV9,TRBJ2-1,TGTGCCAGCAGCGTAGGTGGACTAGCGGCTGCCAATGAGCAGTTCTTC,CASSVGGLAAANEQFF
NA,NA,TRBV7-8,TRBJ1-2,TGTGCCAGCAGCTTTCAGGGGCACGATGGCTACACCTTC,CASSFQGHDGYTF
NA,TRBD1,TRBV5-1,TRBJ2-7,TGCGCCAGCAGCTGGGGACAGGAGACCTACGAGCAGTACTTC,CASSWGQETYEQYF
once,TRBD1,TRBV27,TRBJ2-4,TGTGCCAGCAGTTTATCGCTTCCAGGGGGCCTGACCAAAAACATTCAGTACTTC,CASSLSLPGGLTKNIQYF
once,TRBD2,TRBV27,TRBJ2-5,TGTGCCAGCAGCCCTCCCCTCCCGGGACTAGCGGTAGAGACCCAGTACTTC,CASSPPLPGLAVETQYF
NA,NA,TRBV19,TRBJ2-5,TGTGCCAGTACCCCTCGGGCACAGTACCAAGAGACCCAGTACTTC,CASTPRAQYQETQYF
NA,TRBD1,TRBV18,TRBJ1-4,TGTGCCAGCTCGGACAGGGTGGGTGAAAAACTGTTTTTT,CASSDRVGEKLFF
NA,NA,TRBV15,TRBJ2-7,TGTGCCACCAGCAGAGAAAAAGGGGGCTCCTACGAGCAGTACTTC,CATSREKGGSYEQYF
many,TRBD1,TRBV6-5,TRBJ1-2,TGTGCCAGCCTGATACAAGAGGGGGCACATGGCTACACCTTC,CASLIQEGAHGYTF
NA,NA,TRBV5-8,TRBJ1-2,TGTGCCAGCAGCCAGACCCCTCGGCATGGCTACACCTTC,CASSQTPRHGYTF
NA,NA,TRBV5-1,TRBJ2-7,TGCGCCAGCAGCTATGACGGGATAACGGACGAGCAGTACTTC,CASSYDGITDEQYF
NA,NA,TRBV5-6,TRBJ2-1,TGTGCCAGCAGCGGGGACTCTTCCTCGAGCTCCTACAATGAGCAGTTCTTC,CASSGDSSSSSYNEQFF
NA,NA,TRBV19,TRBJ2-5,TGTGCCAGTAGTGAAAGGTTGGGAGCGGGGACAGGGACCCAGTACTTC,CASSERLGAGTGTQYF
NA,NA,TRBV2,TRBJ2-7,TGTGCCAGCAGCGCCAGCCGGGACTACGAGCAGTACTTC,CASSASRDYEQYF
NA,NA,TRBV5-4,TRBJ2-3,TGTGCCAGCAGCTCCTTCGGGACGGATACGCAGTATTTT,CASSSFGTDTQYF
NA,NA,TRBV5-1,TRBJ1-2,TGCGCCAGCAGCTTGGAGGCAGGGGCGTCAAAAGGCTACACCTTC,CASSLEAGASKGYTF
NA,TRBD2,TRBV7-2,TRBJ2-5,TGTGCCAGCAGCTTAGGCGGGGGGAGGGATGAGACCCAGTACTTC,CASSLGGGRDETQYF
few,NA,TRBV9,TRBJ1-2,TGTGCCAGCAGCGTAGCGATTCGGGATGGCTACACCTTC,CASSVAIRDGYTF
NA,NA,TRBV2,TRBJ2-3,TGTGCCAGCAGTAGGAAGGGGGGGGCGCAGACAGATACGCAGTATTTT,CASSRKGGAQTDTQYF
NA,TRBD1,TRBV10-1,TRBJ1-1,TGCGCCAGCAGCACAGGGGCTGAAGCTTTCTTT,CASSTGAEAFF
few,TRBD1,TRBV2,TRBJ1-2,TGTGCCAGCAGAGAGGGGGCTCGCGGCTACACCTTC,CASREGARGYTF